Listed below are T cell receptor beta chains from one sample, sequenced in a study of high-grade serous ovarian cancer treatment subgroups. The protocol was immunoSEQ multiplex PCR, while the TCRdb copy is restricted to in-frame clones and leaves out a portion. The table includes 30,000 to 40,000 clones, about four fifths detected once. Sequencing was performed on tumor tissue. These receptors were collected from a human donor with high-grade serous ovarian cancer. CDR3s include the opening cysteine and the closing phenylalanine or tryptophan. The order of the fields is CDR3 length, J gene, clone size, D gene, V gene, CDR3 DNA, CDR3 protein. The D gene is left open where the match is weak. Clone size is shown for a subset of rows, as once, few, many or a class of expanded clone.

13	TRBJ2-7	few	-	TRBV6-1	TGTGCCAGCAGGGTCGAAAACTCCTACGAGCAGTACTTC	CASRVENSYEQYF
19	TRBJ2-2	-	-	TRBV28	TGTGCCAGCAGTCACCCGGGGGTCGGGGTTCAGCGGAACACCGGGGAGCTGTTTTTT	CASSHPGVGVQRNTGELFF
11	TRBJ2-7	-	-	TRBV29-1	TGCAGCGCCCTACGAGGGAGAGAGCAGTACTTC	CSALRGREQYF
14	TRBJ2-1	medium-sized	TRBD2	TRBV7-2	TGTGCCAGCAGCTTGCTAGCGGGAGCCAATGAGCAGTTCTTC	CASSLLAGANEQFF
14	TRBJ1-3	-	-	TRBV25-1	TGTGCCAGCAGTGCCATAGACTCTGGAAACACCATATATTTT	CASSAIDSGNTIYF
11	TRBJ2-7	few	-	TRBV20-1	TGCAGTGCTAGAGCAGGCTACGAGCAGTACTTC	CSARAGYEQYF
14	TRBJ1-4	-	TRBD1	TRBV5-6	TGTGCCAGCAGCAGGGACAGTCTTAATGAAAAACTGTTTTTT	CASSRDSLNEKLFF
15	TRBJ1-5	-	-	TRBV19	TGTGCCAGTAGTATATCGGCGGGGGGATTTCAGCCCCAGCATTTT	CASSISAGGFQPQHF
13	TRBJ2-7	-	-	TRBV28	TGTGCCAGCAGCCCAGACAGGCCCTACGAGCAGTACTTC	CASSPDRPYEQYF
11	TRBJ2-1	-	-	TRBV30	TGTGCCTGGAGGTCCAGGAATGAGCAGTTCTTC	CAWRSRNEQFF
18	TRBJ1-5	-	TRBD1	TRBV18	TGTGCCAGCTCACCCTGGGGACAGGGGTCTTATAGCAATCAGCCCCAGCATTTT	CASSPWGQGSYSNQPQHF
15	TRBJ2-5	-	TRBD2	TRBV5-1	TGCGCCAGCAGCTTGGTAGCGGGATACCAAGAGACCCAGTACTTC	CASSLVAGYQETQYF
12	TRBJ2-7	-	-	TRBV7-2	TGTGCCAGCAGCTTAGTCGGCTACGAGCAGTACTTC	CASSLVGYEQYF
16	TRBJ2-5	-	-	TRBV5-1	TGCGCCAGCAGCTTGGCCAGGGGCATCAACCAAGAGACCCAGTACTTC	CASSLARGINQETQYF
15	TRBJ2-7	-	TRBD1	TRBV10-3	TGTGCCATCAGCCCCGGGACAGGGTCCTCCTACGAGCAGTACTTC	CAISPGTGSSYEQYF
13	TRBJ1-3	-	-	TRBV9	TGTGCCAGCAGCGTAAGCTCTGGAAACACCATATATTTT	CASSVSSGNTIYF
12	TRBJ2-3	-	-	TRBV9	TGTGCCAGCAGCCCGGGCACAGATACGCAGTATTTT	CASSPGTDTQYF
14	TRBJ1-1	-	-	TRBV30	TGTGCCTTCCTTCGATATTATTTGGGAACTGAAGCTTTCTTT	CAFLRYYLGTEAFF
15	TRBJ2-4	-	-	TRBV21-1	TGTGCCAGCAGCAAAGGATCTTCATCGCAGGGCGGCGGGTACTTC	CASSKGSSSQGGGYF
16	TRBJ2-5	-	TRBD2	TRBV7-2	TGTGCCAGCAGTACCTCGGGGGGGAGGGCCGGGGAGACCCAGTACTTC	CASSTSGGRAGETQYF
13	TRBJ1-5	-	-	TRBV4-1	TGCGCCAGCAGCCATGGACCTAATCAGCCCCAGCATTTT	CASSHGPNQPQHF
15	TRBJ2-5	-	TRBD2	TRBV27	TGTGCCAGCAACCCCCCGGGGGGTAATGGAAAGACCCAGTACTTC	CASNPPGGNGKTQYF
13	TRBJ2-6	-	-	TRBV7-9	TGTGCCAGCAAATCCTTCGGGGCCAACGTCCTGACTTTC	CASKSFGANVLTF
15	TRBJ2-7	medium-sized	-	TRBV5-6	TGTGCCAGCAGCCAAGGGGGGGAAGCGGGATACGAGCAGTACTTC	CASSQGGEAGYEQYF
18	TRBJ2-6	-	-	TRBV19	TGTGCCAGTAGTATAGATCCCTCAGGGATCAGTGGGGCCAACGTCCTGACTTTC	CASSIDPSGISGANVLTF
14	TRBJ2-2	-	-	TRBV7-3	TGTGCCAGCAGCTCCAACATGAACACCGGGGAGCTGTTTTTT	CASSSNMNTGELFF
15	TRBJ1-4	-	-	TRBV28	TGTGCCAGCAGTTTCAGTAGTATCAGGGGTGAAAAACTGTTTTTT	CASSFSSIRGEKLFF
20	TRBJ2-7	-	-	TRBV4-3	TGCGCCAGCAGCCGGGGGGTGGACCCCGCGGGCAAACCCACCTCCTACGAGCAGTACTTC	CASSRGVDPAGKPTSYEQYF
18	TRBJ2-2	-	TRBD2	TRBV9	TGTGCCAGCAGCGTAGGAGAACTAGCGGGAGCTTACACCGGGGAGCTGTTTTTT	CASSVGELAGAYTGELFF